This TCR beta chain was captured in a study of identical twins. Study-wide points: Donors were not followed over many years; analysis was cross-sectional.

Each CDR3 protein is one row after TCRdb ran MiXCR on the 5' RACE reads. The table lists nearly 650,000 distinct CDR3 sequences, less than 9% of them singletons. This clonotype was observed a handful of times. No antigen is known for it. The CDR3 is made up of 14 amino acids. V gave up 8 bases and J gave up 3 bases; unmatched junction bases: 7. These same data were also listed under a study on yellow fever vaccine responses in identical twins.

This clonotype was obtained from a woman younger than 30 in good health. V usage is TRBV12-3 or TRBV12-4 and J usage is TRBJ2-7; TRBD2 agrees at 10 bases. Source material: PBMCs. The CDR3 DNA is TGTGCCAGCCGCTCCCGACTAGCGGGCTACGAGCAGTACTTC. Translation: CASRSRLAGYEQYF.